A selection of T cell receptor beta chains follows, all from one sample in a study of blood T cell repertoires in COVID-19. Clones were sequenced by immunoSEQ multiplex PCR, and TCRdb holds only the in-frame ones, with some missing. The repertoire holds about 79,000 clones, with 80% to 90% as singletons. The sequencing input was peripheral blood. The origin of the receptors is a man aged 50-60 years with active COVID-19. Each CDR3 is given with its conserved first and last residue. The D gene is left open where the match is weak. The size field is filled for only some rows; it gives once, few, many or a size class.

v_gene: TRBV27
d_gene: TRBD1
abundance: NA
j_gene: TRBJ1-6
CDR3aa: CASSFLGTGGNSPLHF
CDR3nt: TGTGCCAGCAGTTTCCTGGGGACAGGGGGTAATTCACCCCTCCACTTT

v_gene: TRBV7-6
d_gene: NA
abundance: NA
j_gene: TRBJ1-4
CDR3aa: CASSLALLGATNEKLFF
CDR3nt: TGTGCCAGCAGCTTAGCTCTTTTAGGGGCAACTAATGAAAAACTGTTTTTT

v_gene: TRBV19
d_gene: NA
abundance: NA
j_gene: TRBJ1-1
CDR3aa: CASTINTGINTEAFF
CDR3nt: TGTGCCAGTACTATTAACACAGGGATTAACACTGAAGCTTTCTTT

v_gene: TRBV29-1
d_gene: NA
abundance: NA
j_gene: TRBJ2-5
CDR3aa: CSVLRGSVETQYF
CDR3nt: TGCAGCGTCTTAAGGGGGTCGGTGGAGACCCAGTACTTC

v_gene: TRBV2
d_gene: NA
abundance: NA
j_gene: TRBJ1-5
CDR3aa: CASSDWAGYSNQPQHF
CDR3nt: TGTGCCAGCAGTGATTGGGCAGGATATAGCAATCAGCCCCAGCATTTT

v_gene: TRBV3-1/TRBV3-2
d_gene: TRBD1
abundance: few
j_gene: TRBJ1-1
CDR3aa: CASSRMGQKNTEAFF
CDR3nt: TGTGCCAGCAGCCGGATGGGACAGAAGAACACTGAAGCTTTCTTT

v_gene: TRBV9
d_gene: NA
abundance: NA
j_gene: TRBJ2-2
CDR3aa: CASTPAITNTGELFF
CDR3nt: TGTGCCAGCACCCCTGCGATTACGAACACCGGGGAGCTGTTTTTT

v_gene: TRBV28
d_gene: TRBD1
abundance: NA
j_gene: TRBJ1-2
CDR3aa: CASSPFTGVSYGYTF
CDR3nt: TGTGCCAGCAGCCCCTTCACAGGGGTGAGCTATGGCTACACCTTC

v_gene: TRBV7-2
d_gene: TRBD2
abundance: NA
j_gene: TRBJ2-5
CDR3aa: CASTRLADLETQYF
CDR3nt: TGTGCCAGCACCCGACTAGCGGACCTTGAGACCCAGTACTTC

v_gene: TRBV24-1
d_gene: NA
abundance: NA
j_gene: TRBJ2-4
CDR3aa: CATSGRGGGIQYF
CDR3nt: TGTGCCACCAGTGGAAGGGGAGGGGGTATTCAGTACTTC

v_gene: TRBV28
d_gene: NA
abundance: NA
j_gene: TRBJ2-1
CDR3aa: CASSSLGIWNEQFF
CDR3nt: TGTGCCAGCAGCTCCCTCGGGATTTGGAATGAGCAGTTCTTC

v_gene: TRBV12-2
d_gene: NA
abundance: NA
j_gene: TRBJ2-1
CDR3aa: CASRFCVHSGQNNEQFF
CDR3nt: TGTGCAAGTCGCTTCTGTGTACATAGCGGGCAAAACAATGAGCAGTTCTTC

v_gene: TRBV11-2
d_gene: NA
abundance: NA
j_gene: TRBJ2-2
CDR3aa: CVEGRRAGELFF
CDR3nt: TGTGTCGAGGGCAGGCGGGCCGGGGAGCTGTTTTTT

v_gene: TRBV21-1
d_gene: NA
abundance: NA
j_gene: TRBJ2-7
CDR3aa: CASPTRRDRVDEQYF
CDR3nt: TGTGCCAGCCCTACCCGTCGGGACAGGGTGGACGAGCAGTACTTC

v_gene: TRBV27
d_gene: NA
abundance: NA
j_gene: TRBJ2-5
CDR3aa: CASSFTPGLETQYF
CDR3nt: TGTGCCAGCAGTTTTACCCCTGGCTTGGAGACCCAGTACTTC

v_gene: TRBV7-6
d_gene: NA
abundance: NA
j_gene: TRBJ1-3
CDR3aa: CASSLRTSSGNTIYF
CDR3nt: TGTGCCAGCAGCCTCCGGACTAGCTCTGGAAACACCATATATTTT

v_gene: TRBV4-3
d_gene: NA
abundance: once
j_gene: TRBJ2-7
CDR3aa: CASSQAVDDEQYF
CDR3nt: TGCGCCAGCAGCCAAGCTGTAGATGACGAGCAGTACTTC